The 22 T cell receptor beta chains in this list originate from one sample, sequenced in a study of OX40 agonist ivuxolimab in advanced cancers. Here immunoSEQ multiplex PCR was the method, and the copy in TCRdb shows in-frame clones only, minus some. Here the sample spans approximately 58,000 clones, 75% to 90% being singletons. The specimen was CD4+ or CD8+ T cells sorted from blood, collected in a trial of the OX40 agonist ivuxolimab. The receptors were sampled from an adult with an advanced solid tumor such as melanoma, head and neck, liver or kidney cancer.

The J gene is TRBJ2-7, the V gene TRBV29-1; D is unclear. CDR3 size: 11 residues. CDR1 is SQVTM and CDR2 is ANQGSEA in the germline V gene. V lost 4 bases to trimming and J lost 4 bases, with 8 bases between them. CDR3 nucleotide sequence: TGCAGCGTTGGTACTTTTTACGAGCAGTACTTC. Translating gives CSVGTFYEQYF.

This clone was recorded only once. V usage is TRBV19 and J usage is TRBJ2-6; TRBD2 agrees at 8 bases. Germline CDR1 and CDR2: LNHDA and SQIVND (reference sequence). The CDR3 covers 20 residues. With 3 bases clipped from V and 0 bases from J, the junction kept 13 bases outside the gene matches. The CDR3: CASSMLFGLAGFSGANVLTF. In nucleotides, the CDR3 is TGTGCCAGTAGTATGCTGTTTGGGCTAGCGGGTTTCTCTGGGGCCAACGTCCTGACTTTC.

The rearrangement uses TRBV5-1 and TRBJ2-4; weak D call: TRBD2 (5 bases). This CDR3 comprises 14 residues. Trimming took 4 bases from V and 10 from J, leaving 18 bases between them. The germline CDR1 and CDR2 sequences are SGHRS and YFSETQ. The CDR3 region is CASSRGFSPGIQYF. In nucleotides, the CDR3 is TGCGCCAGCAGCCGCGGGTTTTCCCCGGGGATTCAGTACTTC.

This chain uses TRBV30 with TRBJ2-5; 10 nucleotides line up with TRBD2. V shed 2 bases, J shed 4 bases, and the junction held 7 bases outside the gene matches. This CDR3 spans 15 amino acids. Germline loops: CDR1 GTSNPN, CDR2 SVGIG (reference sequence). DNA for the CDR3: TGTGCCTGGAGTAGGGACAGCGGGGGGGGAGAGACCCAGTACTTC. Amino acid sequence: CAWSRDSGGGETQYF.

The chain combines TRBV18 with TRBJ2-1, with D perhaps TRBD1 (5 bases). The CDR3 totals 16 residues. V lost 8 bases, J lost 1 base, and 18 bases lay in between. The germline V gene has CDR1 KGHSH and CDR2 LQKENI. The CDR3 nucleotides are TGTGCCAGCGCAACGACAGAAATGAGGTCCTACAATGAGCAGTTCTTC. Translated: CASATTEMRSYNEQFF. The whole variable domain, remainder taken from reference TRBV18 and TRBJ2-1, is NAGVMQNPRHLVRRRGQEARLRCSPMKGHSHVYWYRQLPEEGLKFMVYLQKENIIDESGMPKERFSAEFPKEGPSILRIQQVVRGDSAAYFCASATTEMRSYNEQFFGPGTRLTVL.

The rearrangement links TRBV9 to TRBJ1-2, with D unresolved. Germline values: CDR1 SGDLS, CDR2 YYNGEE. The CDR3 has 15 residues. Trimming shortened V by 1 base and J by 3 bases, and 13 bases separated the two germline ends. CDR3 in amino acids: CASSVRLAGDYGYTF. In DNA form, the CDR3 reads TGTGCCAGCAGCGTAAGGCTAGCCGGAGACTATGGCTACACCTTC.

This chain connects TRBV4-2 to TRBJ2-7; the D is unclear. Trimming removed 0 bases from V and 4 bases from J, with 4 bases in between. The V gene's germline CDR1 is LGHNA and CDR2 YNFKEQ. This CDR3 has 12 residues. In nucleotides, the CDR3 is TGTGCCAGCAGCCAAGACAGATACGAGCAGTACTTC. Its translation: CASSQDRYEQYF.

The chain uses TRBV21-1 and TRBJ2-7. TRBV21-1 is a listed pseudogene. There are 12 residues in the CDR3. CDR3 sequence: CASLGGPYEQYF. CDR3 coding DNA: TGTGCCAGCTTGGGCGGACCCTACGAGCAGTACTTC.

As concerns this clone: This sample includes further DNA sequences coding for the same CDR3. The genes are TRBV28 and TRBJ2-1; 8 bases fit TRBD2. Germline loops: CDR1 MDHEN, CDR2 SYDVKM. CDR3 length equals 15 residues. The V gene end was trimmed by 5 bases and the J gene end by 0 bases; junction bases not matched to a gene: 3. The CDR3 region is CASSLSGSSYNEQFF. CDR3 coding DNA: TGTGCCAGCAGTCTCAGCGGGAGCTCCTACAATGAGCAGTTCTTC.

This clone appeared a single time. V usage is TRBV5-4 and J usage is TRBJ1-1, with D possibly matching TRBD1 (5 bases). Germline V CDR1 and CDR2: SGHNT, YYREEE (reference sequence). CDR3 length equals 13 residues. Trimming removed 4 bases at V and 11 bases at J, with 18 bases between. The chain's CDR3 is CASSHGDGLGAFF. The CDR3 DNA is TGTGCCAGCAGCCACGGGGACGGACTGGGTGCTTTCTTT.

V is TRBV18 and J is TRBJ2-1; possible D gene TRBD2, 6 bases. The V end was cut by 3 bases, the J end by 8 bases, with 17 bases between. In germline, CDR1 is KGHSH, CDR2 LQKENI. The CDR3 sequence is 15 residues long. CDR3 DNA: TGTGCCAGCTCACCCCGGGTAGCGGAGGACCATGAGCAGTTCTTC. It specifies CASSPRVAEDHEQFF.

V usage is TRBV29-1 and J usage is TRBJ2-7; D perhaps matches TRBD2 (5 bases). The CDR3 is made up of 12 amino acids. The V gene lost 6 bases and the J gene lost 7 bases, with 16 bases spanning the gap. Germline CDR1 is SQVTM and CDR2 is ANQGSEA. CDR3: CSVLGGSGEQYF. The CDR3 bases are TGCAGCGTCCTCGGAGGCAGTGGGGAGCAGTACTTC.

The chain recombines TRBV7-9 with TRBJ2-7; possibly TRBD2 for D (6 bases). The CDR3 consists of 15 residues. The V end lost 2 bases, the J end lost 5 bases, and 16 bases lay between the germline ends. Per the germline V gene, CDR1 is SEHNR and CDR2 is FQNEAQ (reference sequence). The CDR3 sequence is CASSLWRRGEDEQYF. The CDR3 DNA reads as TGTGCCAGCAGCTTATGGCGTCGCGGGGAGGACGAGCAGTACTTC.

This chain connects TRBV30 to TRBJ2-3; 7 nucleotides agree with TRBD2. From germline, CDR1 is GTSNPN and CDR2 SVGIG (reference sequence). V dropped 1 base and J dropped 2; count of bases not matched to a gene: 3. The CDR3 extends over 14 amino acids. CDR3: CAWSGSGHTDTQYF. CDR3 in DNA: TGTGCCTGGAGTGGTAGCGGGCACACAGATACGCAGTATTTT.

CDR3: CASSPDSDSSYNEQFF. Written as DNA, the CDR3 is TGTGCCAGCAGCCCCGACTCTGATAGCTCCTACAATGAGCAGTTCTTC. This chain links TRBV11-3 with TRBJ2-1; D is undetermined. Trimming removed 5 bases from V and 0 bases from J, with 14 bases in between. CDR3 length equals 16 residues. Germline V gives CDR1 SGHNT, CDR2 YENEEA.

The rearrangement links TRBV27 to TRBJ2-5; 9 bases line up with TRBD2. V trimming: 6 bases; J trimming: 2 bases; junction bases outside the gene matches: 10. Germline V lookup: CDR1 MNHEY, CDR2 SMNVEV (reference sequence). The CDR3 runs to 16 residues. The CDR3 DNA reads as TGTGCCAGCAGCGTTTGGGGTAGCGGGGGTCAAGAGACCCAGTACTTC. Its translation is CASSVWGSGGQETQYF.

The rearrangement links TRBV7-3 to TRBJ2-1; TRBD1 agrees at 8 bases. The CDR3 spans 15 residues. V lost 5 bases, J lost 8 bases, and 11 bases stayed unmatched. CDR1 and CDR2 from the germline V gene are SGHTA and FQGTGA. The CDR3 reads CASSTRQGSIDEQFF. The CDR3 region has the DNA TGTGCCAGCAGCACAAGACAGGGGTCTATCGATGAGCAGTTCTTC.

The J gene is TRBJ2-3, the V gene TRBV5-8; 10 bases align to TRBD1. The CDR3 sequence is 17 residues long. Trimming at V came to 3 bases and at J to 1 base, leaving 8 bases not matched to a gene. Germline V gene data show CDR1 as SGHTS and CDR2 as YDEGEE. The CDR3 nucleotides are TGTGCCAGCAGCTCCAGGACAGGGACAGGGGGCACAGATACGCAGTATTTT. This gives the protein CASSSRTGTGGTDTQYF.

The V gene is TRBV28, the J gene TRBJ2-1; D is possibly TRBD1 (6 bases). In germline, CDR1 is MDHEN, CDR2 SYDVKM. The V gene lost 9 bases and the J gene lost 0 bases, with 12 bases spanning the gap. The CDR3 covers 14 residues. The DNA for the CDR3 is TGTGCCAGTTTTGACAGGAGCTCCTACAATGAGCAGTTCTTC. Amino acids: CASFDRSSYNEQFF.

The chain links TRBV5-4 to TRBJ2-7; 11 bases are shared with TRBD2. CDR1 is SGHNT and CDR2 is YYREEE in the germline V gene (reference sequence). The ends lost 4 bases at V and 1 base at J; junction bases unmatched: 13. The CDR3 spans 18 residues. CDR3 DNA: TGTGCCAGCAGCACAAGACTAGCGGGATTCCGCGGTTCCTACGAGCAGTACTTC. It specifies CASSTRLAGFRGSYEQYF.

This clone appeared a single time. V is TRBV18 and J is TRBJ2-1; 10 positions agree with TRBD2. This CDR3 region has 16 residues. Germline CDR1 and CDR2: KGHSH and LQKENI. Trimming took 3 bases from V and 7 from J; bases not matched to a gene: 9. The CDR3 DNA sequence: TGTGCCAGCTCACCCAATCCAGCGGGAGGGCCTAATGAGCAGTTCTTC. Translated, it gives CASSPNPAGGPNEQFF.

This chain connects TRBV15 to TRBJ2-2; the D is unclear. CDR3 length: 14 amino acids. CDR1 and CDR2 from the germline V gene are LNHNV and YYDKDF (reference sequence). The ends were cut back, 1 base at V and 4 bases at J, with 7 bases in the middle. The CDR3 coding sequence is TGTGCCACCAGCAGAGTAATTGGCACCGGGGAGCTGTTTTTT. This translates into CATSRVIGTGELFF.